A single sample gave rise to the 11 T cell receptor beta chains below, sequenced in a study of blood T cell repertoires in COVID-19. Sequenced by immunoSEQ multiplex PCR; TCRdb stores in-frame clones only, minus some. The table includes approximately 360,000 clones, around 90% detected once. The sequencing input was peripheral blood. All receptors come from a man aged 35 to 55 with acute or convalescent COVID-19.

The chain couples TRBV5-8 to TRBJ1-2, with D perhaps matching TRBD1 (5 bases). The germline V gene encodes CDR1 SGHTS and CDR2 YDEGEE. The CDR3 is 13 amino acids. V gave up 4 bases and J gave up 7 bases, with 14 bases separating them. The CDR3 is CASSMQLQGGYTF. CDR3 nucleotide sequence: TGTGCCAGCAGCATGCAGTTGCAGGGTGGCTACACCTTC.

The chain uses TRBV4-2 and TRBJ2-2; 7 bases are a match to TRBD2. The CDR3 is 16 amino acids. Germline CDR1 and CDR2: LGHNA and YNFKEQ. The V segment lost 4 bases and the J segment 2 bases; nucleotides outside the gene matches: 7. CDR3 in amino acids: CASSPGPGGNTGELFF. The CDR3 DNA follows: TGTGCCAGCAGCCCAGGGCCGGGGGGTAACACCGGGGAGCTGTTTTTT.

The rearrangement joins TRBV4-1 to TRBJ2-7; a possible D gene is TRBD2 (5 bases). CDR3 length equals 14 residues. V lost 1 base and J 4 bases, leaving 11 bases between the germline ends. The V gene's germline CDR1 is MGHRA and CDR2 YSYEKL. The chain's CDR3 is CASSQVSGGYEQYF. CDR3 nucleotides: TGCGCCAGCAGCCAAGTTTCAGGAGGATACGAGCAGTACTTC.

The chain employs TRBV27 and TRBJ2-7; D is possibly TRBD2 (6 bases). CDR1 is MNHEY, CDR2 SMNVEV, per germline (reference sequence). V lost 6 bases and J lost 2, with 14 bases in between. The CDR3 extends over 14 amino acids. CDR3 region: CASRWGTSPYEQYF. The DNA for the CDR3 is TGTGCCAGCAGGTGGGGGACTTCACCCTACGAGCAGTACTTC.

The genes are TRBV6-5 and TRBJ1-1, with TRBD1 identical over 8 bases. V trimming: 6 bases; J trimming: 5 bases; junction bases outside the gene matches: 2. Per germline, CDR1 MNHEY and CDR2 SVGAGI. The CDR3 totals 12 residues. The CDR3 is CASRGQGTEAFF. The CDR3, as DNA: TGTGCCAGCAGAGGACAGGGAACTGAAGCTTTCTTT.

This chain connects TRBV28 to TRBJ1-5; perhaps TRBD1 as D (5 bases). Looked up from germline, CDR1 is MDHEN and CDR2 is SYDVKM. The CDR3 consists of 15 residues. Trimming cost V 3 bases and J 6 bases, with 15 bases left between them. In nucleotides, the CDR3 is TGTGCCAGCAGTTTGGGGGGAGAAGGGAGTCAGCCCCAGCATTTT. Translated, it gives CASSLGGEGSQPQHF.

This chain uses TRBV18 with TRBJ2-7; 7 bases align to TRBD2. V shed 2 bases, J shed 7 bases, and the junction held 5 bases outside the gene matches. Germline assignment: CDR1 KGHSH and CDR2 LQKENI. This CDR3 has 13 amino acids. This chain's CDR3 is CASSPSSGWEQYF. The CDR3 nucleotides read TGTGCCAGCTCACCATCTAGCGGCTGGGAGCAGTACTTC.

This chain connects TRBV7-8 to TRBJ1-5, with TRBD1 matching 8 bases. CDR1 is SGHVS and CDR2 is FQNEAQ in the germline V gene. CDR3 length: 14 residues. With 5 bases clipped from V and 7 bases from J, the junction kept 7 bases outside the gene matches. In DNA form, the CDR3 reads TGTGCCAGCAGCATGACAGGGGCGGGCCAGCCCCAGCATTTT. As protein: CASSMTGAGQPQHF. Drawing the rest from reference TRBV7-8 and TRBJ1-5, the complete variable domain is GAGVSQSPRYKVAKRGQDVALRCDPISGHVSLFWYQQALGQGPEFLTYFQNEAQLDKSGLPSDRFFAERPEGSVSTLKIQRTQQEDSAVYLCASSMTGAGQPQHFGDGTRLSIL.

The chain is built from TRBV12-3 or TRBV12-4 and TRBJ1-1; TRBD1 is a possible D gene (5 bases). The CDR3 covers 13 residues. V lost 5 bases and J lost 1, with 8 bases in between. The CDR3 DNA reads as TGTGCCAGCAGTCACAGGAGGAACACTGAAGCTTTCTTT. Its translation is CASSHRRNTEAFF.

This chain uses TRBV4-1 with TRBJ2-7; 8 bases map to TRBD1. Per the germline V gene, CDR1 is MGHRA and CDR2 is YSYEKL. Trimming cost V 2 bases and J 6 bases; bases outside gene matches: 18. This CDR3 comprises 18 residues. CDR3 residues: CASSQKGMWAGGSSEQYF. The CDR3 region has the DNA TGCGCCAGCAGCCAAAAGGGGATGTGGGCAGGGGGCTCGTCCGAGCAGTACTTC.

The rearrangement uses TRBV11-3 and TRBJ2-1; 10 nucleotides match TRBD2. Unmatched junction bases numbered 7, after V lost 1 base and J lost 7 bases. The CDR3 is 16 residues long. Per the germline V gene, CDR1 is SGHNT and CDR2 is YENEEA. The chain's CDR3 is CASSLGQAGGPNEQFF. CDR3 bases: TGTGCCAGCAGCTTAGGACAAGCGGGGGGGCCTAATGAGCAGTTCTTC.